A single sample is the source of the 26 T cell receptor beta chains below, sequenced in a study of blood T cells in healthy people across ages. Primed by a sample-barcoded 5' primer and a J-beta primer mix, a second PCR proceeded for 7 to 11 cycles. MiXCR, run by TCRdb on the 5' RACE reads, gives a single entry per CDR3 protein. This table has around 700,000 distinct CDR3 sequences, 20% to 25% appearing once. The same sample was also used in a study of T cells of mothers and their children.

Material: blood. Source of these receptors: a boy aged 5-17 years in good health.

The chain joins TRBV5-1 to TRBJ2-1; tentatively, D is TRBD2 (6 bases). Deletions cut 0 bases from V and 5 bases from J, with 12 bases between. The V gene's germline CDR1 is SGHRS and CDR2 YFSETQ. The CDR3 totals 15 residues. CDR3 sequence: CASSLVGSLNNEQFF. For the CDR3, the DNA is TGCGCCAGCAGCTTGGTCGGGAGTCTCAACAATGAGCAGTTCTTC.

The chain couples TRBV6-1 to TRBJ2-3, with D tentatively TRBD1 (6 bases). V lost 4 bases to trimming and J lost 0 bases, with 14 bases between them. This CDR3 spans 16 amino acids. Per the germline V gene, CDR1 is MNHNS and CDR2 is SASEGT. This chain's CDR3 is CASSVVGTRSTDTQYF. For the CDR3, the DNA is TGTGCCAGCAGTGTAGTCGGGACACGTAGCACAGATACGCAGTATTTT.

This chain uses TRBV4-1 with TRBJ2-7; 10 positions agree with TRBD1. The CDR3 is 15 amino acids. Germline CDR1 reads MGHRA; CDR2 reads YSYEKL. Unmatched junction bases numbered 4, after V lost 2 bases and J lost 3 bases. The CDR3 protein is CASSQRDRGNYEQYF. Here the CDR3 DNA reads TGCGCCAGCAGCCAACGGGACAGGGGCAACTACGAGCAGTACTTC.

The rearrangement uses TRBV6-6 and TRBJ1-6; D may be TRBD1 (5 bases). Germline V gene data show CDR1 as MNHNY and CDR2 as SVGAGI (reference sequence). This CDR3 is 16 amino acids long. The V end was cut by 0 bases, the J end by 2 bases, with 8 bases between. As DNA, the CDR3 is TGTGCCAGCAGTTACTCAGGGGCCGCCTATAATTCACCCCTCCACTTT. The encoded protein is CASSYSGAAYNSPLHF.

A few counts support this clonotype. This chain uses TRBV7-8 with TRBJ2-7; D is unresolved. This CDR3 is 14 amino acids long. Per the germline V gene, CDR1 is SGHVS and CDR2 is FQNEAQ. The germline V and J ends were trimmed by 2 bases and 1 base, with 9 bases remaining between them. The CDR3 is CASSLKGLSYEQYF. CDR3 DNA sequence: TGTGCCAGCAGCTTAAAGGGATTATCCTACGAGCAGTACTTC.

This clonotype came up a few times. The genes are TRBV13 and TRBJ1-2, with unresolved D. Germline CDR1 is PRHDT and CDR2 is FYEKMQ (reference sequence). V was shortened by 4 bases and J by 2 bases, with 11 bases between the two germline ends. CDR3 length: 14 residues. The CDR3 here is CASSSKAYNYGYTF. The CDR3 DNA follows: TGTGCCAGCAGCTCCAAAGCGTACAACTATGGCTACACCTTC.

The J gene is TRBJ1-2, the V gene TRBV7-2, with D hard to call. The CDR3 runs 14 residues. From germline, CDR1 is SGHTA and CDR2 FQGNSA. With 4 bases removed from V and 4 bases from J, the gap between germline ends came to 13 bases. The CDR3 bases are TGTGCCAGCAGCTCCCTTTTTGGGTTCTATGGCTACACCTTC. It translates to CASSSLFGFYGYTF. Complete variable domain (other parts from reference TRBV7-2 and TRBJ1-2): GAGVSQSPSNKVTEKGKDVELRCDPISGHTALYWYRQSLGQGLEFLIYFQGNSAPDKSGLPSDRFSAERTGGSVSTLTIQRTQQEDSAVYLCASSSLFGFYGYTFGSGTRLTVV.

The genes are TRBV4-1 and TRBJ2-1; D possibly corresponds to TRBD2 (5 bases). Germline CDR1 MGHRA, CDR2 YSYEKL. The CDR3 totals 15 residues. V was cut by 6 bases and J by 0 bases, with 12 bases left in between. The CDR3 DNA reads TGCGCCAGCAGTCTTCTAGGACTCTCCTACAATGAGCAGTTCTTC. Protein: CASSLLGLSYNEQFF.

DNA of the CDR3: TGCGCCAGCAGCACAGGGGGCAGTCGAGTGAACACTGAAGCTTTCTTT. The encoded protein is CASSTGGSRVNTEAFF. The gene calls are TRBV23-1 and TRBJ1-1; 9 bases are a match to TRBD1. TRBV23-1 is marked as an open reading frame, function uncertain. The CDR3 length is 16 residues. The J segment lost 0 bases and the V segment lost 6 bases, leaving 8 bases of the junction unmatched.

This clonotype has a handful of counts. J is TRBJ2-1 and V is TRBV15; D gene ambiguous. The closer fit of TRBJ2-5 to the DNA end suggests the J call may be wrong. The CDR3 has 13 amino acids. Per the germline V gene, CDR1 is LNHNV and CDR2 is YYDKDF (reference sequence). CDR3 sequence reads: CATSRDAQETQYF. CDR3 in DNA: TGTGCCACCAGCAGAGACGCTCAAGAGACCCAGTACTTC.

The chain has TRBV28 and TRBJ2-7; weak D call: TRBD1 (6 bases). Trimming pared 7 bases from V and 3 bases from J, leaving 22 bases between. This CDR3 has 16 residues. Germline V CDR1 and CDR2: MDHEN, SYDVKM. In nucleotides, the CDR3 is TGTGCCAGCACGCGTCCCCGAGCAGGGGCAAACTACGAGCAGTACTTC. It translates to CASTRPRAGANYEQYF.

This chain uses TRBV5-1 with TRBJ1-5; D ambiguous. The CDR3 is made up of 14 amino acids. V shed 5 bases and J shed 5 bases, with 14 bases lying between them. CDR1 and CDR2 (germline): SGHRS, YFSETQ. DNA of the CDR3: TGCGCCAGCAGTCGGCAGGCCCCGTATCAGCCCCAGCATTTT. This sequence encodes CASSRQAPYQPQHF. Drawing the rest from reference TRBV5-1 and TRBJ1-5, the complete variable domain is KAGVTQTPRYLIKTRGQQVTLSCSPISGHRSVSWYQQTPGQGLQFLFEYFSETQRNKGNFPGRFSGRQFSNSRSEMNVSTLELGDSALYLCASSRQAPYQPQHFGDGTRLSIL.

This chain uses TRBV5-1 with TRBJ2-7; TRBD2 might be the D (6 bases). V dropped 5 bases and J dropped 2 bases, with 17 bases sitting between them. From germline, CDR1 is SGHRS and CDR2 YFSETQ. This CDR3 has 15 amino acids. The CDR3 DNA reads as TGCGCCAGCAGAGGGACTGGCGGGACGACCTACGAGCAGTACTTC. Translation: CASRGTGGTTYEQYF.

This CDR3 reads CASSLEGGSQETQYF. In DNA form, the CDR3 reads TGTGCCAGCAGTTTGGAAGGGGGCTCCCAAGAGACCCAGTACTTC. V is TRBV12-3 or TRBV12-4 and J is TRBJ2-5, with 7 bases lining up with TRBD1. The CDR3 loop spans 15 amino acids. V was pared by 3 bases and J by 1 base, with 5 bases of the junction left unmatched.

This clonotype occurred many times. V usage is TRBV15 and J usage is TRBJ2-5; no firm D call. CDR3 length: 13 amino acids. The V and J ends lost 1 base and 1 base respectively, with 4 bases between them. CDR1 and CDR2 from the germline V gene are LNHNV and YYDKDF (reference sequence). CDR3 protein: CATSRVSQETQYF. The CDR3, as DNA: TGTGCCACCAGCAGAGTGTCCCAAGAGACCCAGTACTTC.

This clonotype appeared a few times. This chain uses TRBV10-3 with TRBJ2-5; 8 bases are a match to TRBD1. The DNA end is a closer match to TRBJ2-1, so the J assignment may be wrong. This CDR3 spans 13 amino acids. Germline V gene lookup returns CDR1 ENHRY and CDR2 SYGVKD. CDR3 protein: CAISVGTGDEQFF. Written as DNA, the CDR3 is TGTGCCATCAGTGTTGGGACAGGAGATGAGCAGTTCTTC.

This chain links TRBV20-1 with TRBJ2-7, with D possibly being TRBD2 (6 bases). The CDR3 has 14 residues. Germline V gene sequence: CDR1 DFQATT, CDR2 SNEGSKA (reference sequence). The germline V and J ends were trimmed by 6 bases and 0 bases, with 15 bases remaining between them. CDR3 amino acids: CSAVAEAVSYEQYF. For the CDR3, the DNA is TGCAGTGCCGTAGCGGAGGCCGTCTCCTACGAGCAGTACTTC.

The rearrangement uses TRBV29-1 and TRBJ1-2; 9 nucleotides match TRBD1. Germline CDR1 reads SQVTM; CDR2 reads ANQGSEA. V trimming: 2 bases; J trimming: 8 bases; junction bases outside the gene matches: 6. There are 13 residues in the CDR3. CDR3 DNA sequence: TGCAGCGTTGAAACACAGGGGGCGGGCGGCTACACCTTC. Its translation: CSVETQGAGGYTF.

This clonotype was counted only a few times. This chain joins TRBV12-3 or TRBV12-4 and TRBJ2-3; 10 bases agree with TRBD2. The CDR3 consists of 16 residues. The V and J ends lost 0 bases and 1 base, in that order; junction bases with no gene match: 1. In DNA, the CDR3 is TGTGCCAGCAGTTTAGCGGGGACTAGCGGCACAGATACGCAGTATTTT. The encoded protein is CASSLAGTSGTDTQYF.

This clonotype was recorded a few times. Its ends do not fully match the called genes, so a read error is possible. The chain recombines TRBV3-1 with TRBJ1-5; TRBD1 aligns across 7 bases. The germline gives CDR1 LGHDT, CDR2 YNNKEL (reference sequence). The length of the CDR3 is 15 residues. The CDR3: CVSSAGTASNQPQHF. DNA of the CDR3: TGTGTCAGCAGCGCCGGGACAGCCAGCAATCAGCCCCAGCATTTT.

This clonotype was observed a few times. The chain recombines TRBV5-1 with TRBJ1-1, with D perhaps TRBD1 (6 bases). V was cut by 5 bases and J by 4 bases, with 12 bases left in between. Germline values: CDR1 SGHRS, CDR2 YFSETQ. The CDR3 extends over 13 amino acids. The CDR3 protein is CASSQGGPTEAFF. DNA of the CDR3: TGCGCCAGCAGTCAAGGGGGGCCCACTGAAGCTTTCTTT.

The chain carries TRBV3-1 and TRBJ2-7; 10 nucleotides agree with TRBD2. Germline values: CDR1 LGHDT, CDR2 YNNKEL (reference sequence). CDR3 length: 15 amino acids. J lost 1 base, V lost 4 bases, and 4 bases had no gene match. The CDR3 spells CASSPVSGGSYEQYF. In DNA form, the CDR3 reads TGTGCCAGCAGCCCGGTTAGCGGGGGGTCCTACGAGCAGTACTTC.

This clonotype came up a few times. This rearrangement joins TRBV29-1 to TRBJ2-5; D unresolved. Germline V lookup: CDR1 SQVTM, CDR2 ANQGSEA. The CDR3 covers 12 residues. V dropped 6 bases and J dropped 8 bases, with 16 bases sitting between them. The CDR3 here is CSVSLAERTQYF. CDR3 bases: TGCAGCGTGAGTTTGGCAGAAAGAACCCAGTACTTC.

This rearrangement joins TRBV7-8 to TRBJ2-1, with D possibly TRBD1 on 6 matching bases. V was clipped by 4 bases and J by 6 bases, with 16 bases between them. Germline CDR1 reads SGHVS; CDR2 reads FQNEAQ. This CDR3 is built from 15 residues. Written as DNA, the CDR3 is TGTGCCAGCAGCTCACCGACCGTGGACAGCAATGAGCAGTTCTTC. Translation gives CASSSPTVDSNEQFF.

This clonotype was counted between two and nine times. The V and J genes are TRBV4-3 and TRBJ2-7; no clear D. Trimming took off 4 bases at V and 0 bases at J, with 7 bases between the two ends. CDR3 length: 13 residues. Germline V gene lookup returns CDR1 LGHNA and CDR2 YSLEER. DNA of the CDR3: TGCGCCAGCAGCCCCATGGGCTCCTACGAGCAGTACTTC. This sequence encodes CASSPMGSYEQYF.

The chain joins TRBV2 to TRBJ1-6, with 7 bases that match TRBD1. CDR3 length: 15 amino acids. Trimming took 5 bases from V and 5 from J; bases not matched to a gene: 6. Germline V gene sequence: CDR1 SNHLY, CDR2 FYNNEI. The CDR3 loop reads CASSSRQGNNSPLHF. CDR3 DNA sequence: TGTGCCAGCAGTTCGCGACAGGGAAATAATTCACCCCTCCACTTT.